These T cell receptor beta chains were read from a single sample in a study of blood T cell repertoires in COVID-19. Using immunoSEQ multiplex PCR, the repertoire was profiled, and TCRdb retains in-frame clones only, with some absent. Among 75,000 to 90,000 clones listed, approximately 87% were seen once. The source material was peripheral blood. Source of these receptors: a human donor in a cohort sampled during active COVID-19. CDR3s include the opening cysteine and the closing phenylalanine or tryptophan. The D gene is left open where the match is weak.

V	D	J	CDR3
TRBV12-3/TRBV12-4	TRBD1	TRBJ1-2	CASRSTGGVGYTF
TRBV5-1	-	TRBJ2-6	CASSLGGASSGANVLTF
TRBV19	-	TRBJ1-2	CASSSRARELYGYTF
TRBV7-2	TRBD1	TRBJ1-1	CASSADRGNTEAFF
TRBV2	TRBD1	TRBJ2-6	CASSEAGPDRGSGANVLTF
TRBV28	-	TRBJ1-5	CASSRNPDSNSNQPQHF
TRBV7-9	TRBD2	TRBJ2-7	CASSLDPLAGVHF
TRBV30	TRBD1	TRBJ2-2	CAWSEDRGGTGELFF
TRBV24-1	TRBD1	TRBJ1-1	CATSATGQGGTEAFF
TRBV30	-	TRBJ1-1	CAWNAFSNTEAFF
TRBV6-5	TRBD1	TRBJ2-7	CASSTTGVLEQYF
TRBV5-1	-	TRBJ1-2	CASNSGYGYTF
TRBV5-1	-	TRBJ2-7	CASSFRDTYSYEQYF
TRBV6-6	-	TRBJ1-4	CASSYSTFEKLFF